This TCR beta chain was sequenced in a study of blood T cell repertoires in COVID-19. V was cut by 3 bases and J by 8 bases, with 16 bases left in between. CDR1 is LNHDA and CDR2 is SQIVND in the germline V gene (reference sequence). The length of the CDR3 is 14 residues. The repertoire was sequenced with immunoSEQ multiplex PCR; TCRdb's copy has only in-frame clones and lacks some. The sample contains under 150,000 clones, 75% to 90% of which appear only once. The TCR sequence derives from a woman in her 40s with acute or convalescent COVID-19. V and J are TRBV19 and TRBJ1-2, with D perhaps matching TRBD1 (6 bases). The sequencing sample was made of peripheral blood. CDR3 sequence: CASSIGQIVEGYTF. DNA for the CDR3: TGTGCCAGTAGTATCGGACAGATAGTTGAGGGCTACACCTTC.